This entry lists 30 T cell receptor beta chains sequenced from one sample in a study of glioma-infiltrating T cells. Using RNA template, CDR3s of TCR alpha and beta were amplified with iRepertoire arm-PCR. Each CDR3 protein is one row after TCRdb ran MiXCR on the multiplex PCR reads. The sample holds about 110,000 distinct CDR3 sequences; 25% to 30% are singletons and the top ten take about a third. Sequencing was done on a sample of glioma tissue, nonneoplastic brain tissue, or PBMCs (not recorded which). These receptors all come from a human donor with low-grade glioma or glioblastoma, undergoing nonglioma brain surgery, or in good health (not recorded which).

This clonotype came up many times. The rearrangement uses TRBV7-6 and TRBJ1-2; D perhaps matches TRBD1 (6 bases). This CDR3 has 13 amino acids. CDR1 SGHVS and CDR2 FNYEAQ come from the germline V gene. The ends were cut back, 4 bases at V and 5 bases at J, with 11 bases in the middle. The CDR3 loop is CASSSGTSYGYTF. Written as DNA, the CDR3 is TGTGCCAGCAGCTCCGGGACATCATATGGCTACACCTTC.

The V and J genes are TRBV30 and TRBJ1-1; 7 bases line up with TRBD1. This CDR3 has 12 residues. Per the germline V gene, CDR1 is GTSNPN and CDR2 is SVGIG (reference sequence). V gave up 7 bases and J gave up 5 bases; unmatched junction bases: 7. The CDR3 DNA sequence: TGTGCCTCGTCACAGGGGCGAACTGAAGCTTTCTTT. Translation gives CASSQGRTEAFF.

The chain is built from TRBV19 and TRBJ2-7, with 7 bases aligning to TRBD1. Trimming at V came to 10 bases and at J to 1 base, leaving 13 bases not matched to a gene. CDR3 length: 15 amino acids. In germline, CDR1 is LNHDA, CDR2 SQIVND (reference sequence). The DNA of the CDR3 is TGTGCCACTATGGCCCGGACAGGACAGTCCTACGAGCAGTACTTC. Residues: CATMARTGQSYEQYF.

This clonotype was counted between two and nine times. The junction does not match germline at one end; this may be a read error. The chain carries TRBV18 and TRBJ1-1, with D unclear. The CDR3 length is 14 residues. Germline V gene lookup returns CDR1 KGHSH and CDR2 LQKENI. CDR3 amino acids: CASSPAYSNAEAFF. DNA of the CDR3: TGTGCCAGCTCACCTGCCTACTCGAACGCTGAAGCTTTCTTT.

This clonotype was seen only a few times. V and J are TRBV13 and TRBJ1-1, with D perhaps matching TRBD1 (5 bases). The germline V gene has CDR1 PRHDT and CDR2 FYEKMQ (reference sequence). The CDR3 is 14 residues long. The V and J ends lost 2 bases and 3 bases respectively, with 10 bases between them. The CDR3 sequence is CASSLSAGDTEAFF. CDR3 nucleotides: TGTGCCAGCAGCTTATCTGCGGGGGACACTGAAGCTTTCTTT.

In its sample, this clonotype was seen many times. The V call is TRBV15, the J call TRBJ2-7; no clear D gene. Germline CDR1 LNHNV, CDR2 YYDKDF (reference sequence). Trimming removed 0 bases at V and 3 bases at J, with 18 bases between. CDR3 length: 17 residues. CDR3 sequence: CATSRDSPWARSYEQYF. The CDR3 DNA reads as TGTGCCACCAGCAGAGATTCCCCCTGGGCGCGCAGCTACGAGCAGTACTTC.

This clonotype was counted many times. V usage is TRBV28 and J usage is TRBJ1-5, with 7 bases identical to TRBD1. Germline V lookup: CDR1 MDHEN, CDR2 SYDVKM. The CDR3 has 15 residues. Trimming removed 3 bases from V and 8 bases from J; junction bases left unmatched: 10. CDR3 DNA: TGTGCCAGCAGTTTGTGGACAGGATCGGAGGAGCCCCAGCATTTT. Translating gives CASSLWTGSEEPQHF. The whole variable domain, remainder taken from reference TRBV28 and TRBJ1-5, is DVKVTQSSRYLVKRTGEKVFLECVQDMDHENMFWYRQDPGLGLRLIYFSYDVKMKEKGDIPEGYSVSREKKERFSLILESASTNQTSMYLCASSLWTGSEEPQHFGDGTRLSIL.

This clonotype was counted at least ten times. The CDR3 bases are TGTGCCAGCACCCGGAGGGCAGGACTCTCCTACGAGCAGTACTTC. This codes for CASTRRAGLSYEQYF. This chain uses TRBV27 with TRBJ2-7; perhaps TRBD2 as D (6 bases). The germline V gene has CDR1 MNHEY and CDR2 SMNVEV (reference sequence). Trimming stripped 7 bases from V and 0 bases from J, with 16 bases between. The CDR3 length is 15 residues.

As for this clonotype: This may arise from a read error, as a much more abundant clone is one base away. This chain uses TRBV11-2 with TRBJ1-2, with D unclear. V dropped 5 bases and J dropped 7 bases, with 11 bases sitting between them. Germline V gives CDR1 SGHAT, CDR2 FQNNGV. The CDR3 extends over 12 amino acids. The DNA of the CDR3 is TGTGCCAGCAGCGCCGCACACTTTGGCTACACCTTC. Translated, it gives CASSAAHFGYTF.

This clonotype was recorded many times. CDR3 in DNA: TGTGCCAGCAGCTTGGACAGGGCTCAGCCCCAGCATTTT. Translating gives CASSLDRAQPQHF. The rearrangement uses TRBV28 and TRBJ1-5; 8 nucleotides agree with TRBD1. This CDR3 spans 13 amino acids. Germline V gene sequence: CDR1 MDHEN, CDR2 SYDVKM. Trimming removed 6 bases from V and 6 bases from J; junction bases left unmatched: 4.

This clonotype was detected many times. This chain links TRBV28 with TRBJ1-1; 9 bases match TRBD1. The CDR3 is 16 amino acids. The junction had 6 bases not matched to a gene; V was cut back by 3 bases and J by 1 base. The germline V gene encodes CDR1 MDHEN and CDR2 SYDVKM. CDR3 loop: CASSFPEGQGNTEAFF. CDR3 nucleotide sequence: TGTGCCAGCAGTTTCCCTGAGGGACAGGGGAACACTGAAGCTTTCTTT. The full variable domain, completed using reference TRBV28 and TRBJ1-1, is DVKVTQSSRYLVKRTGEKVFLECVQDMDHENMFWYRQDPGLGLRLIYFSYDVKMKEKGDIPEGYSVSREKKERFSLILESASTNQTSMYLCASSFPEGQGNTEAFFGQGTRLTVV.

This clonotype was seen more than once but under ten times. The rearrangement links TRBV29-1 to TRBJ2-5; D might be TRBD1 (5 bases). V gave up 7 bases and J gave up 5 bases, with 14 bases separating them. The CDR3 consists of 12 residues. The V gene's germline CDR1 is SQVTM and CDR2 ANQGSEA. The CDR3 loop is CSAQPQGETQYF. The CDR3 bases are TGCAGCGCACAACCCCAGGGCGAGACCCAGTACTTC.

In this sample, this clonotype turned up many times. The chain recombines TRBV7-9 with TRBJ2-3, with TRBD1 matching over 10 bases. The CDR3 length is 15 residues. Trimming cost V 5 bases and J 3 bases; bases outside gene matches: 5. Germline CDR1 is SEHNR and CDR2 is FQNEAQ (reference sequence). The CDR3 DNA follows: TGTGCCAGCAGCCCCCGGGACAGGGGAACAGATACGCAGTATTTT. It yields the protein CASSPRDRGTDTQYF.

As for this clonotype: A much larger clone differs from this one at a single base, so this may be a read error. The conserved phenylalanine or tryptophan is not found at the CDR3 terminus, so this likely reflects a read error. The chain combines TRBV6-1 with TRBJ1-3; TRBD1 is a possible D gene (6 bases). Trimming shortened V by 6 bases and J by 0 bases, and 15 bases separated the two germline ends. This CDR3 comprises 16 residues. Germline assignment: CDR1 MNHNS and CDR2 SASEGT. The CDR3 DNA sequence: TGTGCCAGCAGCCAACCCGGGACAAGCTCTGGAAACACCATATATCTT. Amino acid sequence: CASSQPGTSSGNTIYL.

Turning to this clonotype: Since the CDR3 does not end with the conserved phenylalanine or tryptophan, this likely comes from a read error. This chain links TRBV6-6 with TRBJ2-7; 7 bases fit TRBD2. CDR3 size: 17 residues. From germline, CDR1 is MNHNY and CDR2 SVGAGI (reference sequence). The CDR3 DNA is TGTGCCAGCAGTTACTCGAGCAGGATAGCGGGTTCCTACGGGCAGTACTTG. As protein: CASSYSSRIAGSYGQYL.

This clonotype was detected many times. As DNA, the CDR3 is TGCGCCAGCAGGTTGACAGGGACCAATGAGCAGTTCTTC. This translates into CASRLTGTNEQFF. This chain uses TRBV5-1 with TRBJ2-1; 7 bases line up with TRBD1. J lost 6 bases, V lost 5 bases, and 5 bases had no gene match. Per germline, CDR1 SGHRS and CDR2 YFSETQ. The CDR3 consists of 13 residues.

This clonotype was recorded many times. The chain employs TRBV16 and TRBJ1-1, with a weak D call TRBD1 (6 bases). Germline values: CDR1 KGHSY, CDR2 FQNENV. Trimming pared 2 bases from V and 3 bases from J, leaving 10 bases between. The CDR3 is 14 residues long. The CDR3 coding sequence is TGTGCCAGCAGCCAACAGGGGTCGGACACTGAAGCTTTCTTT. Encoded protein: CASSQQGSDTEAFF.

This clonotype has at least ten counts. The V and J genes are TRBV20-1 and TRBJ2-7; D gene uncertain. The CDR3 extends over 13 amino acids. V was shortened by 1 base and J by 5 bases, with 12 bases between the two germline ends. Germline assignment: CDR1 DFQATT and CDR2 SNEGSKA (reference sequence). CDR3 sequence reads: CSARAPVPDEQYF. The CDR3 DNA sequence: TGCAGTGCTAGAGCACCGGTCCCCGACGAGCAGTACTTC.

Many counts were recorded for this clonotype. The chain carries TRBV18 and TRBJ2-7; TRBD2 matches at 14 bases. Germline V gene lookup returns CDR1 KGHSH and CDR2 LQKENI. Trimming cost V 3 bases and J 6 bases; bases outside gene matches: 4. CDR3 size: 15 residues. CDR3 nucleotide sequence: TGTGCCAGCTCACCTGGACTAGCGGGAGGCGGCGAGCAGTACTTC. This encodes CASSPGLAGGGEQYF.

This sequence joins TRBV9 and TRBJ2-3; D is uncertain. This CDR3 spans 17 amino acids. The V end was cut by 0 bases, the J end by 2 bases, with 16 bases between. Germline V gene data show CDR1 as SGDLS and CDR2 as YYNGEE. CDR3 residues: CASSVGQQRTYTDTQYF. In DNA form, the CDR3 reads TGTGCCAGCAGCGTAGGCCAACAAAGGACCTACACAGATACGCAGTATTTT.

This clonotype was recorded many times. The gene calls are TRBV27 and TRBJ1-3; D is undetermined. V was trimmed by 6 bases and J by 1 base, leaving 13 bases between them. The CDR3 length is 15 residues. Germline loops: CDR1 MNHEY, CDR2 SMNVEV (reference sequence). The CDR3 reads CASSETGFSGNTIYF. CDR3 nucleotide sequence: TGTGCCAGCAGCGAAACCGGCTTTTCTGGAAACACCATATATTTT.

This clonotype showed up many times. The rearrangement uses TRBV12-3 or TRBV12-4 and TRBJ2-5; 10 bases map to TRBD2. V shed 2 bases, J shed 5 bases, and the junction held 5 bases outside the gene matches. The CDR3 length is 15 residues. The CDR3 spells CASSLSSSGSETQYF. CDR3 coding DNA: TGTGCCAGCAGTTTATCGTCTAGCGGGAGCGAGACCCAGTACTTC.

This chain uses TRBV29-1 with TRBJ2-7; D not certain. The V gene lost 6 bases and the J gene lost 6 bases, with 15 bases spanning the gap. Germline assignment: CDR1 SQVTM and CDR2 ANQGSEA. The CDR3 sequence is 12 residues long. The CDR3 protein is CSVEDQSREQYF. The CDR3 DNA sequence: TGCAGCGTCGAGGACCAGTCCCGCGAGCAGTACTTC.

For this clonotype: A read error may be the cause here, since a much bigger clone is one base away. This chain uses TRBV5-1 with TRBJ1-5; D call uncertain. The V and J ends lost 7 bases and 4 bases respectively, with 21 bases between them. CDR3 size: 16 residues. Looked up from germline, CDR1 is SGHRS and CDR2 is YFSETQ. The CDR3 protein is CASGVLPRGSNQPQHF. The CDR3, as DNA: TGCGCCAGCGGTGTACTACCCCGGGGTAGTAATCAGCCCCAGCATTTT.

Regarding this clonotype: A much larger clone is a single base away; this may be a read error. V and J are TRBV11-1 and TRBJ1-2; D gene ambiguous. There are 12 residues in the CDR3. Germline-derived CDR1 and CDR2 are SGHAT and FQDESV (reference sequence). Trimming pared 5 bases from V and 8 bases from J, leaving 12 bases between. Written as DNA, the CDR3 is TGTGCCAGCAGCCACCCGGGTAGGGGCTACACCTTC. Its protein product is CASSHPGRGYTF.

This clonotype was recorded a few times. The CDR3: CASSRLALSTDTQYF. The CDR3 DNA reads TGCGCCAGCAGCCGACTAGCGCTTAGCACAGATACGCAGTATTTT. The V call is TRBV5-1, the J call TRBJ2-3; TRBD2 matches at 8 bases. The CDR3 extends over 15 amino acids. V lost 4 bases to trimming and J lost 0 bases; unmatched junction nucleotides: 4. Germline CDR1 SGHRS, CDR2 YFSETQ.

This clonotype was counted at least ten times. The chain joins TRBV6-5 to TRBJ2-1, with D perhaps TRBD2 (5 bases). The V gene lost 2 bases and the J gene lost 8 bases, with 16 bases spanning the gap. The CDR3 runs to 15 residues. Germline V gene data show CDR1 as MNHEY and CDR2 as SVGAGI. The CDR3 reads CASSYRGEGRDEQFF. CDR3 DNA sequence: TGTGCCAGCAGTTACCGGGGTGAGGGCCGGGATGAGCAGTTCTTC.

As concerns this clonotype: This may be a read error: a much more frequent sequence differs by one nucleotide. The J gene is TRBJ2-3, the V gene TRBV27; maybe TRBD2 (5 bases). Trimming left V 11 bases short and J 6 bases short, with 18 bases between. The germline V gene has CDR1 MNHEY and CDR2 SMNVEV (reference sequence). The CDR3 length is 13 residues. The CDR3 protein is CAGSPPGLDTQYF. CDR3 coding DNA: TGTGCCGGCTCCCCCCCCGGACTGGATACGCAGTATTTT.

This clonotype was found many times. This CDR3 is CASSYSILTEAFF. CDR3 bases: TGTGCCAGCAGTTACTCAATATTAACTGAAGCTTTCTTT. This chain joins TRBV6-5 and TRBJ1-1; D is undetermined. V was clipped by 0 bases and J by 5 bases, with 7 bases between them. Germline V gene sequence: CDR1 MNHEY, CDR2 SVGAGI. CDR3 length: 13 amino acids.

This clonotype has more than one count but fewer than ten. J is TRBJ2-5 and V is TRBV5-5; TRBD1 matches at 7 bases. Germline V gene data show CDR1 as SGHKS and CDR2 as YYEKEE (reference sequence). This CDR3 is 14 amino acids long. Losses at the gene ends were 2 bases for V and 5 bases for J; bases not matched to a gene: 6. Written as DNA, the CDR3 is TGTGCCAGCAGCTTAGGGACAGCCCGGGAGACCCAGTACTTC. This gives the protein CASSLGTARETQYF.